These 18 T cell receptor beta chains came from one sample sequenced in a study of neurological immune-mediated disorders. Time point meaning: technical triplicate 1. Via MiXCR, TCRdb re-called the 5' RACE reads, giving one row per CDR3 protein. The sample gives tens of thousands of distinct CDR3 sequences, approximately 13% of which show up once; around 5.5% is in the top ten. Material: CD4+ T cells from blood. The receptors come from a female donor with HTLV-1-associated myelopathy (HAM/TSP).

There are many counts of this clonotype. The CDR3 nucleotides read TGCAGTGCTAGAGAGGAGAGAACCGGGACAGTCTATAATTCACCCCTCCACTTT. Its translation: CSAREERTGTVYNSPLHF. The chain is built from TRBV20-1 and TRBJ1-6; 7 bases are a match to TRBD1. Germline values: CDR1 DFQATT, CDR2 SNEGSKA (reference sequence). Trimming took 0 bases from V and 3 from J; bases not matched to a gene: 11. The CDR3 totals 18 residues.

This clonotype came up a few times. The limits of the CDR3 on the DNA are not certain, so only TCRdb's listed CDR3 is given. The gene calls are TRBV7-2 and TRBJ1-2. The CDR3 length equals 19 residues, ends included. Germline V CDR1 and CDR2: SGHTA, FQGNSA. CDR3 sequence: CASSFYICSARVGVYGYTF.

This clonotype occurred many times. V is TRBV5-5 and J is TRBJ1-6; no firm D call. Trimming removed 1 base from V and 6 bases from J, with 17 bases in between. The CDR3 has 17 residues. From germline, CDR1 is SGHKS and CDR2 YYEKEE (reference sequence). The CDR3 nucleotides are TGTGCCAGCAGCTTGTTGCCCCCTGGGGAGTTTAATTCACCCCTCCACTTT. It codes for CASSLLPPGEFNSPLHF.

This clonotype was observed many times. CDR3 sequence (DNA): TGCAGTGCTAGAGGACTAGCGGGAGTGGATGAGCAGTTCTTC. This sequence encodes CSARGLAGVDEQFF. The chain employs TRBV20-1 and TRBJ2-1, with TRBD2 matching 12 bases. Germline CDR1 and CDR2: DFQATT and SNEGSKA (reference sequence). The trim removed 1 base at V and 8 bases at J, leaving 3 bases unmatched. The CDR3 extends over 14 amino acids.

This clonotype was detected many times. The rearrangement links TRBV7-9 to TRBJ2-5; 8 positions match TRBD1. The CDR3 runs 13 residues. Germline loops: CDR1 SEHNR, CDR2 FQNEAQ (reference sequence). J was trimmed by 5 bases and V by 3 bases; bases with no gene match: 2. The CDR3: CASSLDRVETQYF. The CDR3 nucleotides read TGTGCCAGCAGCTTGGACAGGGTCGAGACCCAGTACTTC.

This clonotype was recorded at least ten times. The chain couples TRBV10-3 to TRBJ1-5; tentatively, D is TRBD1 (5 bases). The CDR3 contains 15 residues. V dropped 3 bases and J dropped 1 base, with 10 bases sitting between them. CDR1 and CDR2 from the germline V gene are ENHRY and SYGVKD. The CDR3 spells CAISDREPSNQPQHF. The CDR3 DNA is TGTGCCATCAGTGACAGGGAGCCGAGCAATCAGCCCCAGCATTTT.

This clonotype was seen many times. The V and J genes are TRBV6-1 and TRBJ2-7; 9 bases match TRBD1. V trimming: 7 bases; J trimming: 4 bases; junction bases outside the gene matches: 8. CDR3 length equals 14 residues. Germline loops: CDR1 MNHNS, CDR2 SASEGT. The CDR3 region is CASTPDRGFYEQYF. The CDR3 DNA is TGTGCCAGCACCCCCGACAGGGGGTTTTACGAGCAGTACTTC.

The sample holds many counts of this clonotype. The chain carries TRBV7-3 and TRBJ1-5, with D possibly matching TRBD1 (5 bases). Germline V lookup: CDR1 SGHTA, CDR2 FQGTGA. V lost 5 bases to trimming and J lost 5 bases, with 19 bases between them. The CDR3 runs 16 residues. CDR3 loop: CASSPHDVGRYQPQHF. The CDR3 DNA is TGTGCCAGCAGCCCTCATGATGTGGGGCGATATCAGCCCCAGCATTTT. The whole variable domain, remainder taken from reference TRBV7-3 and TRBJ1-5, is GAGVSQTPSNKVTEKGKYVELRCDPISGHTALYWYRQSLGQGPEFLIYFQGTGAADDSGLPNDRFFAVRPEGSVSTLKIQRTERGDSAVYLCASSPHDVGRYQPQHFGDGTRLSIL.

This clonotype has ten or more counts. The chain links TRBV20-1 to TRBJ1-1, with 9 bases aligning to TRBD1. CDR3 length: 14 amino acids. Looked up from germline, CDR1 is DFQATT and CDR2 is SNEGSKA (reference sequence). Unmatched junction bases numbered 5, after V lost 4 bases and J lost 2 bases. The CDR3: CSAKRDRVNTEAFF. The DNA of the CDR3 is TGCAGTGCTAAAAGGGACAGGGTAAACACTGAAGCTTTCTTT.

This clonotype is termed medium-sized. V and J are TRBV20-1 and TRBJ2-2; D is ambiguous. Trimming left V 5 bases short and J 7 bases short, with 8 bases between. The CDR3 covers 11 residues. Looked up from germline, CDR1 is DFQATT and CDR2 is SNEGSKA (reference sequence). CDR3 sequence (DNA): TGCAGTGCTGGAGTAGTCGGGGAGCTGTTTTTT. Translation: CSAGVVGELFF.

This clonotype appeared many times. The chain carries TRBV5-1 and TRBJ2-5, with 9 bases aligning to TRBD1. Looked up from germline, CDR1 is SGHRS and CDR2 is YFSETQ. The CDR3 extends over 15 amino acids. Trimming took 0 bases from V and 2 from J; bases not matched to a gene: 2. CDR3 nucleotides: TGCGCCAGCAGCTTGGTGGGGACAGGGCAAGAGACCCAGTACTTC. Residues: CASSLVGTGQETQYF.

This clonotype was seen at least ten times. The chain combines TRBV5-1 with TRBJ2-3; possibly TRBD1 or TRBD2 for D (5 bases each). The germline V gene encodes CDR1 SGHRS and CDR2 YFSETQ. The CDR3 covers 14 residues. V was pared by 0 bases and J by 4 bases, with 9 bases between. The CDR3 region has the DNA TGCGCCAGCAGCTTGGGACGAGGGGCAGATACGCAGTATTTT. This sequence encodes CASSLGRGADTQYF.

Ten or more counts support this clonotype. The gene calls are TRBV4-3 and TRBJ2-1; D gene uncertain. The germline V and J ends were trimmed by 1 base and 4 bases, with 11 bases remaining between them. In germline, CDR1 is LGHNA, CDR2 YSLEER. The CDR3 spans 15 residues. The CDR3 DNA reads TGCGCCAGCAGCCAAGTCGCGGCCAAGTACAATGAGCAGTTCTTC. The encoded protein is CASSQVAAKYNEQFF.

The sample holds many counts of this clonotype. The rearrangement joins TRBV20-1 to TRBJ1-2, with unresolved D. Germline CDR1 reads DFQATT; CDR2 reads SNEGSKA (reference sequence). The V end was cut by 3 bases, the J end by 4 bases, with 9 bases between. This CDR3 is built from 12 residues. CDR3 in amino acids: CSASDSRYGYTF. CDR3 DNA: TGCAGTGCTAGCGACTCCCGCTATGGCTACACCTTC.

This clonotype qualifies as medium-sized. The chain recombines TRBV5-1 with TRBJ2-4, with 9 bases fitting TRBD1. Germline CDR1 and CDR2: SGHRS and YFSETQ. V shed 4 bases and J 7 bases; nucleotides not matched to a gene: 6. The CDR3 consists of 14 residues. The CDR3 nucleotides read TGCGCCAGCAGCCAGGACAGGGGAGAGAACATTCAGTACTTC. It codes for CASSQDRGENIQYF.

The CDR3 region has the DNA TGTGCCAGCAGCCTAGGCGGGAGGTCTCGGTATACCCAGTACTTC. Amino acid sequence: CASSLGGRSRYTQYF. The chain couples TRBV7-2 to TRBJ2-5; 8 bases are shared with TRBD2. Germline CDR1 and CDR2: SGHTA and FQGNSA. CDR3 length: 15 amino acids. V trimming: 5 bases; J trimming: 8 bases; junction bases outside the gene matches: 13.

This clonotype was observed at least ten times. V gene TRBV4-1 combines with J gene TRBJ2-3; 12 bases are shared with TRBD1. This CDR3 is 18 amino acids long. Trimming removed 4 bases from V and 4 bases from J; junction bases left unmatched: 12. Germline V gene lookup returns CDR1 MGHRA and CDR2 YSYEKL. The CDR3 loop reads CASSRQPGQGARADTQYF. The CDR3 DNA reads TGCGCCAGCAGCCGTCAGCCGGGACAGGGGGCTAGGGCAGATACGCAGTATTTT.

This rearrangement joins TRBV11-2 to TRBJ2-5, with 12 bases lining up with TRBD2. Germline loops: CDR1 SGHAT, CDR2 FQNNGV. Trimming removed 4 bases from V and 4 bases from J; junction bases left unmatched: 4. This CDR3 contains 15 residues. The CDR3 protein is CASSSRLAGVETQYF. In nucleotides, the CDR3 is TGTGCCAGCAGCTCTCGACTAGCGGGGGTAGAGACCCAGTACTTC.